What follows are 22 T cell receptor beta chains derived from one specimen sequenced in a study of B cell selection in AIRE deficiency. The sorted conventional CD4 T cells were gated as CD4+CD127+. Assay: immunoSEQ multiplex PCR; the TCRdb copy retains only in-frame clones and omits some. The sample lists 20,000 to 25,000 clones, around 97% occurring once. The specimen was CD4+CD127+ conventional T cells sorted from PBMCs. The source of these receptors is a human donor in good health.

CDR3 loop: CASSLMEQEPGEQYF. CDR3 nucleotide sequence: TGTGCCAGCAGCTTAATGGAACAGGAACCCGGCGAGCAGTACTTC. The chain has TRBV7-6 and TRBJ2-7, with D tentatively TRBD1 (5 bases). From germline, CDR1 is SGHVS and CDR2 FNYEAQ. CDR3 length: 15 amino acids. Trimming pared 2 bases from V and 6 bases from J, leaving 17 bases between.

This clone was observed once. The rearrangement joins TRBV6-5 to TRBJ1-1; 7 nucleotides match TRBD1. The CDR3 spans 13 residues. V gave up 5 bases and J gave up 1 base; unmatched junction bases: 1. Germline V CDR1 and CDR2: MNHEY, SVGAGI. Written as DNA, the CDR3 is TGTGCCAGCAGTCGGACAGGGAACACTGAAGCTTTCTTT. Encoded protein: CASSRTGNTEAFF.

This clone was seen a few times. This rearrangement joins TRBV5-4 to TRBJ2-7, with TRBD1 identical over 10 bases. This CDR3 comprises 15 residues. V lost 2 bases, J lost 6 bases, and 8 bases stayed unmatched. Germline V CDR1 and CDR2: SGHNT, YYREEE (reference sequence). The CDR3: CASSLQTTGGVEQYF. The CDR3 DNA follows: TGTGCCAGCAGCTTACAAACGACAGGGGGCGTCGAGCAGTACTTC.

A single count supports this clone. The chain uses TRBV18 and TRBJ1-3; possible D gene TRBD1, 5 bases. V lost 0 bases, J lost 3 bases, and 12 bases lay in between. This CDR3 contains 16 residues. Germline-derived CDR1 and CDR2 are KGHSH and LQKENI. For the CDR3, the DNA is TGTGCCAGCTCACCACCGGGGGGATCCTATGGAAACACCATATATTTT. It translates to CASSPPGGSYGNTIYF.

The genes are TRBV5-4 and TRBJ1-2; 9 bases match TRBD1. The CDR3 has 14 residues. V lost 2 bases and J lost 5; bases outside the gene matches: 4. CDR1 and CDR2 (germline): SGHNT, YYREEE (reference sequence). The CDR3 spells CASSLTGGGYGYTF. The CDR3 region has the DNA TGTGCCAGCAGCTTAACAGGGGGCGGTTATGGCTACACCTTC.

The chain has TRBV2 and TRBJ1-4; no clear D. V lost 6 bases to trimming and J lost 0 bases, with 8 bases between them. The CDR3 consists of 14 residues. Germline V gene data show CDR1 as SNHLY and CDR2 as FYNNEI. The CDR3 DNA is TGTGCCAGCAGAAGAGAAGCAACTAATGAAAAACTGTTTTTT. This gives the protein CASRREATNEKLFF.

This sequence joins TRBV9 and TRBJ2-3; 8 nucleotides agree with TRBD2. Germline V gene lookup returns CDR1 SGDLS and CDR2 YYNGEE. The CDR3 totals 16 residues. V was clipped by 0 bases and J by 0 bases; unmatched bases: 3. The CDR3 here is CASSVASGYSTDTQYF. CDR3 in DNA: TGTGCCAGCAGCGTAGCTAGCGGGTACAGCACAGATACGCAGTATTTT.

The chain combines TRBV4-3 with TRBJ1-6; maybe TRBD1 (6 bases). V lost 3 bases and J lost 0, with 24 bases in between. This CDR3 is built from 21 residues. Germline loops: CDR1 LGHNA, CDR2 YSLEER. The CDR3 sequence: CASSHHARVRGGPSYNSPLHF. As DNA, the CDR3 is TGCGCCAGCAGCCACCATGCCAGGGTCAGGGGAGGGCCCTCCTATAATTCACCCCTCCACTTT.

This chain links TRBV7-7 with TRBJ2-3, with TRBD1 identical over 7 bases. The CDR3 sequence is 15 residues long. The germline CDR1 and CDR2 sequences are SSHAT and FNYEAQ (reference sequence). Trimming cost V 4 bases and J 2 bases; bases outside gene matches: 6. CDR3 nucleotide sequence: TGTGCCAGCAGCTCCGGACAGGCCCTCACAGATACGCAGTATTTT. Amino acid sequence: CASSSGQALTDTQYF.

This clone was seen only once. This chain joins TRBV7-9 and TRBJ2-3, with a possible D match to TRBD2 (6 bases). This CDR3 spans 18 amino acids. With 1 base removed from V and 0 bases from J, the gap between germline ends came to 17 bases. Germline V gene lookup returns CDR1 SEHNR and CDR2 FQNEAQ (reference sequence). The CDR3 bases are TGTGCCAGCAGCTTAGTGCAGTGGGCGGGACCCAGCACAGATACGCAGTATTTT. Translation: CASSLVQWAGPSTDTQYF.

This clone has only one observation. The J gene is TRBJ2-1, the V gene TRBV28; 12 positions match TRBD2. With V trimmed by 5 bases and J by 4 bases, 6 bases remained unmatched. CDR1 is MDHEN, CDR2 SYDVKM, per germline. The CDR3 has 16 residues. In DNA, the CDR3 is TGTGCCAGCAGTCGAGCCGGGACTAGCGGGTACAATGAGCAGTTCTTC. It is translated as CASSRAGTSGYNEQFF.

The gene calls are TRBV28 and TRBJ1-5, with D maybe TRBD1 (6 bases). Trimming cost V 1 base and J 1 base, with 14 bases left between them. The CDR3 consists of 17 residues. In germline, CDR1 is MDHEN, CDR2 SYDVKM. The CDR3 is CASSLSQGALSNQPQHF. The CDR3 nucleotides are TGTGCCAGCAGTTTATCACAGGGAGCTCTGAGCAATCAGCCCCAGCATTTT.

The V call is TRBV11-3, the J call TRBJ1-5, with D perhaps TRBD1 (6 bases). Germline V gives CDR1 SGHNT, CDR2 YENEEA. Between the trimmed V and J ends, which lost 3 bases and 7 bases, there was a span of 10 bases. This CDR3 is 13 amino acids long. The CDR3 loop is CASSFRGGQPQHF. The CDR3 DNA reads as TGTGCCAGCAGCTTCAGGGGAGGACAGCCCCAGCATTTT.

V and J are TRBV11-2 and TRBJ2-7; D gene uncertain. The CDR3 extends over 13 amino acids. CDR1 is SGHAT and CDR2 is FQNNGV in the germline V gene. V was pared by 5 bases and J by 4 bases, with 12 bases between. The CDR3, as DNA: TGTGCCAGCAGCCCCGGTCTCCGTTACGAGCAGTACTTC. This translates into CASSPGLRYEQYF.

This rearrangement joins TRBV29-1 to TRBJ2-3; TRBD2 might be the D (5 bases). The CDR3 has 13 residues. The V gene lost 4 bases and the J gene lost 2 bases, with 10 bases spanning the gap. The germline V gene has CDR1 SQVTM and CDR2 ANQGSEA. DNA for the CDR3: TGCAGCGTTGTGCCGGGAACCACAGATACGCAGTATTTT. This gives the protein CSVVPGTTDTQYF.

The chain has TRBV6-6 and TRBJ1-1; D is ambiguous. The V gene's germline CDR1 is MNHNY and CDR2 SVGAGI (reference sequence). V was clipped by 2 bases and J by 4 bases, with 11 bases between them. CDR3 length: 14 residues. CDR3 sequence: CASSYDGFSTEAFF. The CDR3 DNA follows: TGTGCCAGCAGTTACGATGGGTTCAGCACTGAAGCTTTCTTT.

This chain connects TRBV19 to TRBJ1-6, with a weak D call TRBD1 (5 bases). The CDR3 is made up of 13 amino acids. From germline, CDR1 is LNHDA and CDR2 SQIVND (reference sequence). Deletions cut 6 bases from V and 9 bases from J, with 12 bases between. DNA for the CDR3: TGTGCCAGTAGGGGGGACGGTGTTTCACCCCTCCACTTT. Its protein is CASRGDGVSPLHF.

CDR3 DNA sequence: TGTGCCAGCAGTTATAACAGGGGGCTTGAAAAACTGTTTTTT. Translation gives CASSYNRGLEKLFF. V is TRBV6-5 and J is TRBJ1-4; TRBD1 aligns across 9 bases. J gave up 7 bases and V 3 bases, and 3 bases lay outside the gene matches. CDR3 length equals 14 residues. Per germline, CDR1 MNHEY and CDR2 SVGAGI.

The chain recombines TRBV5-6 with TRBJ2-7, with D uncertain. Deletions cut 1 base from V and 0 bases from J, with 11 bases between. Germline CDR1 is SGHDT and CDR2 is YYEEEE. The CDR3 is 15 amino acids. The CDR3 reads CASSLWPEVSYEQYF. For the CDR3, the DNA is TGTGCCAGCAGCTTGTGGCCTGAGGTCTCCTACGAGCAGTACTTC.

The chain combines TRBV28 with TRBJ2-1, with TRBD2 as a possible D gene (6 bases). Germline CDR1 MDHEN, CDR2 SYDVKM. This CDR3 region has 18 residues. With 5 bases removed from V and 4 bases from J, the gap between germline ends came to 24 bases. As DNA, the CDR3 is TGTGCCAGCAGTCCTACCCCGCGTTCTGCGGGGACGTACAATGAGCAGTTCTTC. Protein sequence: CASSPTPRSAGTYNEQFF. The complete variable domain, with remaining parts taken from reference TRBV28 and TRBJ2-1, reads DVKVTQSSRYLVKRTGEKVFLECVQDMDHENMFWYRQDPGLGLRLIYFSYDVKMKEKGDIPEGYSVSREKKERFSLILESASTNQTSMYLCASSPTPRSAGTYNEQFFGPGTRLTVL.

In this sample, this clone turned up a few times. The rearrangement uses TRBV6-1 and TRBJ2-7; the D call may be TRBD1 or TRBD2 (5 bases each). Trimming pared 10 bases from V and 2 bases from J, leaving 18 bases between. The CDR3 spans 14 residues. Per germline, CDR1 MNHNS and CDR2 SASEGT. The CDR3 loop is CATIPWGRTYEQYF. The CDR3 DNA sequence: TGTGCCACCATCCCCTGGGGACGGACCTACGAGCAGTACTTC.

This sequence joins TRBV28 and TRBJ2-7; 9 bases align to TRBD1. CDR3 size: 13 residues. The V and J ends lost 6 bases and 4 bases, in that order; junction bases with no gene match: 4. CDR1 MDHEN and CDR2 SYDVKM come from the germline V gene. CDR3 sequence (DNA): TGTGCCAGCAGCCTAGACAGGGGGTACGAGCAGTACTTC. This encodes CASSLDRGYEQYF.